Presented here are 5 T cell receptor beta chains from one specimen sequenced in a study of chemoradiotherapy in HPV16-positive cancers. Produced via immunoSEQ multiplex PCR; TCRdb's table is partial and in-frame only. This sample yields several thousand clones, of which over 70% are seen a single time; around an eighth belongs to the top ten. Sampling was done from a patient who underwent chemoradiotherapy. All receptors derive from a human donor with HPV-associated anogenital cancer.

The chain couples TRBV5-1 to TRBJ2-7, with D possibly being TRBD1 or TRBD2 (5 bases each). Trimming took 3 bases from V and 3 from J, leaving 7 bases between them. The CDR3 has 12 residues. In germline, CDR1 is SGHRS, CDR2 YFSETQ. CDR3 coding DNA: TGCGCCAGCAGCTGGGACGGCTACGAGCAGTACTTC. This sequence encodes CASSWDGYEQYF.

This sequence joins TRBV9 and TRBJ2-1, with 7 bases matching TRBD2. Trimming at V came to 0 bases and at J to 6 bases, leaving 6 bases not matched to a gene. The CDR3 runs 15 residues. Germline V CDR1 and CDR2: SGDLS, YYNGEE. The CDR3 DNA is TGTGCCAGCAGCGTAGCGGGGGGAGCGTTCAATGAGCAGTTCTTC. Its protein product is CASSVAGGAFNEQFF.

The chain links TRBV5-6 to TRBJ2-7, with D hard to call. The V gene lost 4 bases and the J gene lost 4 bases, with 9 bases spanning the gap. Per germline, CDR1 SGHDT and CDR2 YYEEEE. This CDR3 region has 12 residues. The CDR3 nucleotides read TGTGCCAGCAGCCTCTATACATACGAGCAGTACTTC. It codes for CASSLYTYEQYF.

The chain joins TRBV28 to TRBJ2-7, with 9 nucleotides matching TRBD2. V gave up 4 bases and J gave up 2 bases; unmatched junction bases: 6. The CDR3 sequence is 15 residues long. Germline CDR1 reads MDHEN; CDR2 reads SYDVKM. The CDR3 DNA reads TGTGCCAGCAGTTCCCCGACTAGCGGAACCTACGAGCAGTACTTC. It specifies CASSSPTSGTYEQYF.

This sequence joins TRBV7-2 and TRBJ1-6; D is perhaps TRBD1 (5 bases). V shed 5 bases and J shed 4 bases, with 12 bases lying between them. Germline V gene lookup returns CDR1 SGHTA and CDR2 FQGNSA. The length of the CDR3 is 15 residues. The CDR3 spells CASSLPWGYNSPLHF. The CDR3 bases are TGTGCCAGCAGCCTACCCTGGGGGTATAATTCACCCCTCCACTTT.